The TCR beta chain described here comes from a study of CD4 T cells in relation to SARS-CoV-2 and coronaviruses (dated by TCRdb to about 2021). About the full investigation: In the ViraFEST assay, PBMCs were cultured with antigen for 9 to 11 days, after which TCR beta CDR3s were sequenced to identify antigen-specific clonal expansions. An HIV-1 Nef peptide pool or a culture without peptide was used as the negative reference condition. Using patient-derived lymphoblastoid cell lines, the shared crossreactive spike epitopes were mapped to their HLA restriction. The Adaptive Biotechnologies TCR-sequencing kit was used to sequence samples from three pre-COVID donors and the naive versus memory experiments, while other data came from Illumina-based sequencing. Memory CD4+ T cell crossreactivity between SARS-CoV-2 and common cold coronavirus spike proteins was assessed at the TCR clonotype level in the study. For other donors in the study, expansion assays were sequenced with a different, Illumina-based TCR-beta assay. Overall study outcomes, separate from this receptor: Roughly 70% of donors had memory CD4+ clonotypes that crossrecognized SARS-CoV-2 and at least one common cold coronavirus spike. The study was limited by small numbers of patients and tested TCRs. Crossreactivity analysis was centred on spike protein, so crossreactivity against other viral proteins was not assessed. Compared with monoreactive clones, crossreactive clones had significantly weaker SARS-CoV-2-driven expansion, a result consistent with antigenic imprinting. Pre-pandemic and post-infection samples were not both contributed by any donor, so tracing of the source of pre-existing responses was limited.

Libraries came from the immunoSEQ multiplex PCR assay. In the authors' own workflow: During preprocessing, nonproductive sequences were removed, along with CDR3s that did not begin with C, did not end with F or W, or were shorter than 7 amino acids. The MANAFEST web app was used to call antigen-specific clonotypes on the basis of expansion compared with the reference and with other culture wells. A clone was considered positive if the clone showed significant expansion compared with the reference culture in 2 of 3 replicate wells at an FDR below 0.05. A further requirement for positive clones was significant expansion compared with all other tandem wells, along with an odds ratio above 5. Pairwise Levenshtein distance, computed with the stringdist R package after three terminal residues were trimmed from each end, was used as the measure of CDR3 homology. As stored in TCRdb, this immuneACCESS dataset retains in-frame rearrangements with V and J assigned. A fraction of the clones does not appear; measured against another copy, unresolved V genes explain less than half of the discrepancy, and the remainder lacks a known reason. V, J and clone size are those of that table, while D and trimming were read from the DNA. This sample is represented by about 29,000 clones; around 79% of them were singletons. The ten largest clonotypes hold more than 20% of the sample.

Looking up the germline V gene yields CDR1 SGHTA and CDR2 FQGNSA. Reading from cysteine to phenylalanine, the CDR3 counts 17 amino acids. Solely the CDR3 DNA is kept, with 51 bases framed from the first base. The trim is 0 bases for V and 1 base for J, with a gap of 12 bases between the germline ends. In the case of this clone: Its antigen has not been determined. Base-call qualities are not available, and no considerably larger clone is one nucleotide away.

CD4+ T cells from unexposed donors were collected before the COVID-19 pandemic (2011-2018). Following 10 days of culture, the EasySep CD4+ T cell isolation kit was used to isolate CD4+ T cells. As cell numbers permitted, CD4+ T cells from unexposed donors were tested for reactivity to SARS-CoV-2 S and N and to four common cold coronavirus spike pools. PBMCs were cultured at a few million per well in IMDM supplemented with 5% human AB serum and about 9.6 IU/ml IL-2. Half of the culture medium was replaced with fresh IL-2-containing medium on days 3 and 7. Each peptide culture condition was generally run in triplicate replicate wells. The leukapheresis product used for the unexposed donors was purchased from a commercial source. Ficoll-Paque PLUS gradient centrifugation was used to isolate PBMCs from leukapheresis product or whole blood. PBMCs were either cryopreserved at -140°C or used fresh in the expansion assay. The QIAamp Micro DNA Kit was used to extract genomic DNA from the CD4+ T cells.

The sequencing sample was made of CD4+ T cells from PBMCs, cultured in vitro. The receptor's source is a human donor in good health. This sequence uses TRBV7-2 and TRBJ2-2; perhaps TRBD2 is the D gene, with 5 bases matching. The nucleotide sequence is given as TGTGCCAGCAGCTTAGCGCTAGGACTGATGAACACCGGGGAGCTGTTTTTT. This gives the protein CASSLALGLMNTGELFF.